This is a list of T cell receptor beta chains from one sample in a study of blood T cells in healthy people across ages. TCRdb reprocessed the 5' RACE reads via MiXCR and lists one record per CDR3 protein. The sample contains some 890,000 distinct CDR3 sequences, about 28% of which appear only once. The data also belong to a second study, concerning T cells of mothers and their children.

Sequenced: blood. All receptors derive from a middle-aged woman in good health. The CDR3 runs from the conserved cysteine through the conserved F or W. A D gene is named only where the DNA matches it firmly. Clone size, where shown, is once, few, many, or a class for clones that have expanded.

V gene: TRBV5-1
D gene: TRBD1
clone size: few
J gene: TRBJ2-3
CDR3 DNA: TGCGCCAGCAGCTTGGGGACAGGGGATTCAGATACGCAGTATTTT
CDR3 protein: CASSLGTGDSDTQYF

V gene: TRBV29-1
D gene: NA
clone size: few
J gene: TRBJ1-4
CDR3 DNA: TGCAGCCCTCGGCGGGCTCCTGAAAAACTGTTTTTT
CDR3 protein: CSPRRAPEKLFF

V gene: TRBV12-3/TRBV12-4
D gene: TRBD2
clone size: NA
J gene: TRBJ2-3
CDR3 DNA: TGTGCCAGCAGACCTCAGCGGGGGGGCCTATTCTTGAACACAGATACGCAGTATTTT
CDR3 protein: CASRPQRGGLFLNTDTQYF

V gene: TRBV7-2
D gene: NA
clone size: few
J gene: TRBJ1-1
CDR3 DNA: TGTGCCAGCAGCTTAGGTGACAGTCCTATCACTGAAGCTTTCTTT
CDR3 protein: CASSLGDSPITEAFF

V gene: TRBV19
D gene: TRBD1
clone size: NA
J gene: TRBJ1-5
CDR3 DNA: TGCGCCAGTAGCACCCGGACAGGCGCAGTTGGCGGCAATCAGCCCCAGCATTTT
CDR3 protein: CASSTRTGAVGGNQPQHF

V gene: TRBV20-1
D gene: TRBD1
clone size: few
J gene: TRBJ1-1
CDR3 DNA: TGCAGTGCTTCCCAGGCAGGGGGAAACACTGAAGCTTTCTTT
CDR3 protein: CSASQAGGNTEAFF

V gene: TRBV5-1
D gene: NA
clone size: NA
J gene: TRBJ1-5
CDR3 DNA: TGCGCCAGCAGCGCAGGCCCAGGTCAGCCCCAGCATTTT
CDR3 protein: CASSAGPGQPQHF

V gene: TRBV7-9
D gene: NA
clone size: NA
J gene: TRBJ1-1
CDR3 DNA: TGTGCCAGCAGCCTGGGGACGGATGTTACTGAAGCTTTCTTT
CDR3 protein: CASSLGTDVTEAFF

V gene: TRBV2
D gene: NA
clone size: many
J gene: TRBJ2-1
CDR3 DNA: TGTGCCAGCAGTGATGACCAGGTGGCAGGGGCGTACAATGAGCAGTTCTTC
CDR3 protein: CASSDDQVAGAYNEQFF

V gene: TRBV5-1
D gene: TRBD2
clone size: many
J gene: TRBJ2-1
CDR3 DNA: TGCGCCAGCAGCTTGGCCCCCCAGGGCGGGGGTGAGCAGTTCTTC
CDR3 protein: CASSLAPQGGGEQFF

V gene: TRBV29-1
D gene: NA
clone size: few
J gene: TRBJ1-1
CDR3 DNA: TGCAGCGTTGACCCAACAGGACGGCAAAACACTGAAGCTTTCTTT
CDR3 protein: CSVDPTGRQNTEAFF

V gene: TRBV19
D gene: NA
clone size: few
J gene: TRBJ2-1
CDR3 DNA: TGTGCCAGTAGTCAACCCCCGGGGGATGAGCAGTTCTTC
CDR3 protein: CASSQPPGDEQFF

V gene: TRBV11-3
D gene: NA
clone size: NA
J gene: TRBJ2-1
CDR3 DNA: TGTGCCAGCAGCCGCCGGGGGACGGGACTTTCCTACAATGAGCAGTTCTTC
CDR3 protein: CASSRRGTGLSYNEQFF

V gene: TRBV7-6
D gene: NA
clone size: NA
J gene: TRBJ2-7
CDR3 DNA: TGTGCCAGCAGCTTAGCGGGGGGAACCTGCGAGCAGTACTTC
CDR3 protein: CASSLAGGTCEQYF

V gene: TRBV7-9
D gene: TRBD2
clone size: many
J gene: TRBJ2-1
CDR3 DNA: TGTGCCAGCGGAGGCTTAAGCGGGGGAGATTACAATGAGCAGTTCTTC
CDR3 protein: CASGGLSGGDYNEQFF

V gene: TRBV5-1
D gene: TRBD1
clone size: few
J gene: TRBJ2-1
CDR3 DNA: TGCGCCAGCAGCTTCGCGGTCGGTGCAGGGGGCAGTGAGCAGTTCTTC
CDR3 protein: CASSFAVGAGGSEQFF

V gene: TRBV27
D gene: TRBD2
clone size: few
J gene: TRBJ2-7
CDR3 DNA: TGTACCAGCAGATTAAGGACGGGGACTAGCGGGGACTACGAGCAGTACTTC
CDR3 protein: CTSRLRTGTSGDYEQYF